One sample yielded the 29 T cell receptor beta chains listed below, sequenced in a study of CD8+ T cells in alopecia areata (dated by TCRdb to about 2018). Library method: the immunoSEQ multiplex PCR assay. RNA was extracted from all samples and reverse transcribed into cDNA, which served as template for TCR sequencing. Held by TCRdb, this immuneACCESS table contains in-frame sequences only and omits some clones. Under half of the omission traces to an unresolved V gene where checked; the cause of the rest is unknown. This sample holds 90,000 to 120,000 clones; around 84% were observed only once. Clones ranked in the top ten supply around a quarter of the sample. The time point label, read with the paper, signifies: 20 to 30 weeks on oral tofacitinib. This sample's treatment or condition label indicates: oral pan-JAK inhibitor, 5-10 mg twice daily. Sequenced material: CD8+ T cells sorted from blood, taken at week 24, from a patient treated with tofacitinib. The receptors come from a human donor with alopecia areata.

This chain connects TRBV6-5 to TRBJ1-2, with 7 bases lining up with TRBD1. V gave up 6 bases and J gave up 5 bases; unmatched junction bases: 9. Germline loops: CDR1 MNHEY, CDR2 SVGAGI. CDR3 length: 14 residues. CDR3 protein: CASRDWDSSYGYTF. The CDR3 DNA follows: TGTGCCAGCAGAGACTGGGACAGCTCATATGGCTACACCTTC.

The rearrangement links TRBV6-1 to TRBJ2-7; no clear D. The CDR3 sequence is 14 residues long. CDR1 MNHNS and CDR2 SASEGT come from the germline V gene. V lost 5 bases to trimming and J lost 5 bases, with 16 bases between them. CDR3 protein: CASSPSDRNDEQYF. CDR3 nucleotides: TGTGCCAGCAGTCCCTCGGATAGGAATGACGAGCAGTACTTC.

The rearrangement links TRBV7-9 to TRBJ2-5; D gene ambiguous. The J call may be faulty, since TRBJ2-7 better matches the DNA end. This CDR3 is built from 13 residues. Germline V gene data show CDR1 as SEHNR and CDR2 as FQNEAQ (reference sequence). The CDR3 protein is CASSLGSVGEQYF. The CDR3 coding sequence is TGTGCCAGCAGCTTAGGGTCAGTGGGCGAGCAGTACTTC.

The CDR3, as DNA: TGTGCCAGCAGCTTGGGGCAGGGTCGCAATGAGCAGTTCTTC. This encodes CASSLGQGRNEQFF. This rearrangement joins TRBV5-6 to TRBJ2-1; TRBD1 might be the D (5 bases). V lost 0 bases, J lost 6 bases, and 10 bases lay in between. Germline CDR1 reads SGHDT; CDR2 reads YYEEEE. This CDR3 contains 14 residues.

The chain is built from TRBV4-1 and TRBJ2-5; TRBD2 is a possible D gene (6 bases). Trimming pared 2 bases from V and 2 bases from J, leaving 12 bases between. From germline, CDR1 is MGHRA and CDR2 YSYEKL. The CDR3 loop spans 15 amino acids. This chain's CDR3 is CASSQSGGAQETQYF. The CDR3 DNA reads as TGCGCCAGCAGCCAATCCGGGGGTGCTCAAGAGACCCAGTACTTC.

The V and J genes are TRBV5-6 and TRBJ1-1; no definite D call. Germline loops: CDR1 SGHDT, CDR2 YYEEEE. Trimming took 2 bases from V and 3 from J, leaving 11 bases between them. The CDR3 consists of 14 residues. The CDR3 protein is CASSFSAPYTEAFF. CDR3 nucleotide sequence: TGTGCCAGCAGCTTCTCTGCCCCCTACACTGAAGCTTTCTTT.

The V and J genes are TRBV7-9 and TRBJ2-7; D is uncertain. V was cut by 0 bases and J by 0 bases, with 9 bases left in between. This CDR3 comprises 15 residues. Germline CDR1 SEHNR, CDR2 FQNEAQ (reference sequence). The CDR3 here is CASSLAQTSSYEQYF. The CDR3 nucleotides are TGTGCCAGCAGCTTAGCTCAGACGTCCTCCTACGAGCAGTACTTC.

The chain is built from TRBV30 and TRBJ1-5; 10 nucleotides match TRBD1. Germline values: CDR1 GTSNPN, CDR2 SVGIG (reference sequence). The CDR3 is 14 residues long. After removal of 3 bases from V and 5 bases from J, the junction contained 4 bases not matched to a gene. Written as DNA, the CDR3 is TGTGCCTGGAGCCCGACAGGGGGCGATCAGCCCCAGCATTTT. It is translated as CAWSPTGGDQPQHF.

There are a few counts of this clone. V is TRBV6-5 and J is TRBJ2-1; D might be TRBD1 (6 bases). Germline V gives CDR1 MNHEY, CDR2 SVGAGI. This CDR3 contains 14 residues. The germline V and J ends were trimmed by 0 bases and 6 bases, with 9 bases remaining between them. CDR3 nucleotide sequence: TGTGCCAGCAGTTACTCCGACAGGTTCAATGAGCAGTTCTTC. This codes for CASSYSDRFNEQFF.

CDR3 sequence: CASSFKLLGYEQYF. DNA for the CDR3: TGTGCCAGCAGCTTTAAACTTCTAGGCTACGAGCAGTACTTC. The V and J genes are TRBV11-2 and TRBJ2-7, with D unclear. Trimming took 3 bases from V and 3 from J, leaving 12 bases between them. The CDR3 consists of 14 residues. Germline V lookup: CDR1 SGHAT, CDR2 FQNNGV.

The chain has TRBV6-5 and TRBJ1-2; D is unresolved. The V gene lost 6 bases and the J gene lost 0 bases, with 14 bases spanning the gap. CDR3 length: 15 residues. From germline, CDR1 is MNHEY and CDR2 SVGAGI. This CDR3 reads CASSRTGEANYGYTF. CDR3 DNA: TGTGCCAGCAGCAGGACTGGGGAAGCTAACTATGGCTACACCTTC.

The chain joins TRBV2 to TRBJ2-3; D possibly corresponds to TRBD2 (5 bases). V was cut by 2 bases and J by 0 bases, with 15 bases left in between. The germline V gene has CDR1 SNHLY and CDR2 FYNNEI. The CDR3 spans 17 residues. DNA of the CDR3: TGTGCCAGCAGTGAATCACTTAGGACTGGCAGCACAGATACGCAGTATTTT. Translated: CASSESLRTGSTDTQYF.

The V and J genes are TRBV7-2 and TRBJ2-7; the match to TRBD2 covers 13 bases. The trim removed 5 bases at V and 7 bases at J, leaving 8 bases unmatched. This CDR3 contains 15 residues. In germline, CDR1 is SGHTA, CDR2 FQGNSA. CDR3 amino acids: CASSPLAGGPGEQYF. The CDR3 nucleotides are TGTGCCAGCAGCCCACTAGCGGGGGGGCCTGGGGAGCAGTACTTC.

The chain carries TRBV7-2 and TRBJ2-1; 9 bases map to TRBD2. Trimming took 3 bases from V and 0 from J; bases not matched to a gene: 3. The CDR3 spans 16 residues. Germline V gives CDR1 SGHTA, CDR2 FQGNSA. CDR3 sequence (DNA): TGTGCCAGCAGCTTGTCTAGCGGGGTCTCCTACAATGAGCAGTTCTTC. Encoded protein: CASSLSSGVSYNEQFF.

This chain uses TRBV7-9 with TRBJ2-7; 8 bases fit TRBD2. Unmatched junction bases numbered 11, after V lost 5 bases and J lost 5 bases. The CDR3 loop spans 15 amino acids. CDR1 is SEHNR and CDR2 is FQNEAQ in the germline V gene (reference sequence). The CDR3: CASSTRTREGDEQYF. The CDR3 DNA follows: TGTGCCAGCAGCACCCGGACCCGGGAGGGAGACGAGCAGTACTTC.

Worth noting for this clone: One end of the junction varies from germline; a read error may be responsible. The chain joins TRBV6-5 to TRBJ2-5; 7 bases match TRBD2. The assigned J gene may be wrong: the sequence end matches TRBJ2-7 better. CDR3 length equals 11 residues. From germline, CDR1 is MNHEY and CDR2 SVGAGI. The CDR3 region is CGAGRTYEQYF. The CDR3 nucleotides are TGCGGAGCGGGACGGACCTACGAGCAGTACTTC.

V and J are TRBV5-1 and TRBJ1-2; weak D call: TRBD1 (6 bases). The germline CDR1 and CDR2 sequences are SGHRS and YFSETQ. The CDR3 runs to 14 residues. Trimming took 5 bases from V and 6 from J, leaving 17 bases between them. CDR3 in amino acids: CASRYRETLDGYTF. The CDR3 region has the DNA TGCGCCAGCAGGTACAGGGAAACCTTGGATGGCTACACCTTC.

The chain combines TRBV27 with TRBJ1-5; D is possibly TRBD1 (5 bases). The CDR3 has 14 residues. The germline CDR1 and CDR2 sequences are MNHEY and SMNVEV (reference sequence). The V and J ends lost 1 base and 1 base respectively, with 5 bases between them. The CDR3 region is CASSLWGSNQPQHF. CDR3 in DNA: TGTGCCAGCAGTTTATGGGGGAGCAATCAGCCCCAGCATTTT.

Only a few counts were recorded for this clone. This rearrangement joins TRBV30 to TRBJ2-7, with 7 bases aligning to TRBD1. The trim removed 2 bases at V and 0 bases at J, leaving 1 base unmatched. The CDR3 is 13 amino acids. CDR1 and CDR2 (germline): GTSNPN, SVGIG (reference sequence). The CDR3 is CAWSTGASYEQYF. CDR3 bases: TGTGCCTGGAGTACAGGGGCCTCCTACGAGCAGTACTTC.

The DNA of the CDR3 is TGTGCCAGCAGACCCCCCCACCTAGCGGGTTTCCAAGAGACCCAGTACTTC. This codes for CASRPPHLAGFQETQYF. This chain connects TRBV27 to TRBJ2-5; TRBD2 matches 8 bases. Trimming removed 6 bases from V and 1 base from J; junction bases left unmatched: 13. This CDR3 contains 17 residues. CDR1 and CDR2 (germline): MNHEY, SMNVEV (reference sequence).

The gene calls are TRBV27 and TRBJ2-5, with 7 bases aligning to TRBD2. Germline lookup yields CDR1 MNHEY and CDR2 SMNVEV (reference sequence). Germline trimming cut 7 bases from V and 5 bases from J; bases unmatched to any gene: 10. The CDR3 has 14 residues. In nucleotides, the CDR3 is TGTGCCAGCACTACCAGAGCGGGGAGGGAGACCCAGTACTTC. Protein product: CASTTRAGRETQYF.

V usage is TRBV7-9 and J usage is TRBJ2-7; no clear D gene. Germline V lookup: CDR1 SEHNR, CDR2 FQNEAQ (reference sequence). Trimming removed 7 bases from V and 0 bases from J, with 7 bases in between. The CDR3 has 12 residues. The chain's CDR3 is CASKASSYEQYF. CDR3 DNA sequence: TGTGCCAGCAAGGCCAGCTCCTACGAGCAGTACTTC.

In its sample, this clone was seen a few times. The rearrangement uses TRBV7-9 and TRBJ2-6; D uncertain. The CDR3 contains 15 residues. Germline V gives CDR1 SEHNR, CDR2 FQNEAQ (reference sequence). Trimming shortened V by 1 base and J by 2 bases, and 6 bases separated the two germline ends. The CDR3 bases are TGTGCCAGCAGCTTAGTAATCACTGGGGCCAACGTCCTGACTTTC. It translates to CASSLVITGANVLTF.

The chain carries TRBV29-1 and TRBJ2-5; 15 nucleotides align to TRBD2. Germline CDR1 SQVTM, CDR2 ANQGSEA. Germline trimming cut 6 bases from V and 2 bases from J; bases unmatched to any gene: 10. This CDR3 comprises 17 residues. The CDR3 reads CSVDYGTSGGFQETQYF. The CDR3 bases are TGCAGCGTCGACTATGGGACTAGCGGGGGGTTTCAAGAGACCCAGTACTTC.

As for this clone: At one of its ends the junction is not consistent with the germline gene, which may arise from a read error. The chain has TRBV7-7 and TRBJ2-1; 8 bases fit TRBD1. Germline CDR1 SSHAT, CDR2 FNYEAQ (reference sequence). The CDR3 length is 16 residues. For the CDR3, the DNA is TGTGCTAGCAGCTTAAGTCCCCAGGGGGCCATCCATGAGCAGTTCTTC. Its translation is CASSLSPQGAIHEQFF.

This rearrangement joins TRBV15 to TRBJ1-4; the D is unclear. The V gene lost 0 bases and the J gene lost 7 bases, with 15 bases spanning the gap. Germline loops: CDR1 LNHNV, CDR2 YYDKDF (reference sequence). This CDR3 comprises 16 residues. The CDR3 DNA sequence: TGTGCCACCAGCAGAGATCAGACGGCGCTTGGTGAAAAACTGTTTTTT. It specifies CATSRDQTALGEKLFF. The variable domain in full, with the rest retrieved from reference TRBV15 and TRBJ1-4, is DAMVIQNPRYQVTQFGKPVTLSCSQTLNHNVMYWYQQKSSQAPKLLFHYYDKDFNNEADTPDNFQSRRPNTSFCFLDIRSPGLGDTAMYLCATSRDQTALGEKLFFGSGTQLSVL.

DNA of the CDR3: TGTGCCAGCCGTTCGGGGGGGAGCTCCTACAATGAGCAGTTCTTC. Translated, it gives CASRSGGSSYNEQFF. The chain recombines TRBV2 with TRBJ2-1; 8 nucleotides line up with TRBD2. This CDR3 region has 15 residues. With 8 bases clipped from V and 0 bases from J, the junction kept 6 bases outside the gene matches. Looked up from germline, CDR1 is SNHLY and CDR2 is FYNNEI. Supplemented by reference TRBV2 and TRBJ2-1, the full variable domain reads EPEVTQTPSHQVTQMGQEVILRCVPISNHLYFYWYRQILGQKVEFLVSFYNNEISEKSEIFDDQFSVERPDGSNFTLKIRSTKLEDSAMYFCASRSGGSSYNEQFFGPGTRLTVL.

CDR3 DNA: TGTGCCAGCAGCTTAGCGCTCGCGGGGGGGCCAGATACGCAGTATTTT. Protein sequence: CASSLALAGGPDTQYF. The chain combines TRBV7-2 with TRBJ2-3; 9 bases line up with TRBD2. CDR1 and CDR2 (germline): SGHTA, FQGNSA. This CDR3 is built from 16 residues. Germline trimming cut 0 bases from V and 4 bases from J; bases unmatched to any gene: 5.

The chain employs TRBV29-1 and TRBJ2-7, with 10 bases identical to TRBD1. The trim removed 2 bases at V and 2 bases at J, leaving 6 bases unmatched. CDR1 is SQVTM and CDR2 is ANQGSEA in the germline V gene. CDR3 length: 15 amino acids. Here the CDR3 DNA reads TGCAGCGTTGAATCCGGGACAGGGGTTACCTACGAGCAGTACTTC. Its translation is CSVESGTGVTYEQYF.